This is a list of T cell receptor beta chains from one sample in a study. Via MiXCR, TCRdb re-called the 5' RACE reads, giving one row per CDR3 protein. The data contain approximately 47,000 distinct CDR3 sequences, about 28% of them singletons. The sequenced sample was naive CD4+ T cells sorted from blood. These receptors were collected from a female donor with breast cancer. CDR3s leave out the opening cysteine and the closing phenylalanine or tryptophan. Fields, in order: CDR3 protein, CDR3 length, V gene, J gene.

CDR3aa: ASSGKTGSSYNEQF; len: 14; v_gene: TRBV9; j_gene: TRBJ2-1
CDR3aa: ASETAGGNEQF; len: 11; v_gene: TRBV3-1; j_gene: TRBJ2-1
CDR3aa: ASSLVFLGQDNYGYT; len: 15; v_gene: TRBV5-1; j_gene: TRBJ1-2
CDR3aa: ASSQGDFSITDTQY; len: 14; v_gene: TRBV4-3; j_gene: TRBJ2-3
CDR3aa: ASSLDGGSYNEQF; len: 13; v_gene: TRBV7-6; j_gene: TRBJ2-1
CDR3aa: ASSRDRGQDGYT; len: 12; v_gene: TRBV12-3/TRBV12-4; j_gene: TRBJ1-2
CDR3aa: ASSENEQF; len: 8; v_gene: TRBV2; j_gene: TRBJ2-1
CDR3aa: ASSITGTAYNSPLH; len: 14; v_gene: TRBV27; j_gene: TRBJ1-6
CDR3aa: ASSPGTSADTQY; len: 12; v_gene: TRBV7-3; j_gene: TRBJ2-3
CDR3aa: ASSKSGIARETQY; len: 13; v_gene: TRBV7-2; j_gene: TRBJ2-5